The 25 T cell receptor beta chains given below trace back to one sample, sequenced in a study of neurological immune-mediated disorders. MiXCR, applied by TCRdb to the 5' RACE reads, yields one record per CDR3 protein. The sample carries about 92,000 distinct CDR3 sequences, around 3.4% recorded once. Sequences were obtained from PBMCs. The receptors shown here come from a woman in her forties or fifties with multiple sclerosis.

This clonotype turned up a few times. The J gene is TRBJ1-5, the V gene TRBV27, with unresolved D. The CDR3 is 13 amino acids. Trimming removed 2 bases at V and 1 base at J, with 3 bases between. Germline V gene data show CDR1 as MNHEY and CDR2 as SMNVEV (reference sequence). CDR3 region: CASSLLSNQPQHF. The CDR3 region has the DNA TGTGCCAGCAGTTTACTAAGCAATCAGCCCCAGCATTTT.

This clonotype was picked up a small number of times. A much larger clone lies a single base off, so this may be a read error. This sequence joins TRBV29-1 and TRBJ1-2; D gene uncertain. The CDR3 has 12 residues. V was shortened by 7 bases and J by 3 bases, with 12 bases between the two germline ends. Germline loops: CDR1 SQVTM, CDR2 ANQGSEA. The CDR3 loop reads CSGENYDYGYTF. CDR3 DNA sequence: TGCAGCGGGGAGAACTACGACTATGGCTACACCTTC.

This clonotype appeared many times. The chain carries TRBV4-3 and TRBJ2-1; 9 bases map to TRBD2. CDR1 LGHNA and CDR2 YSLEER come from the germline V gene. The ends lost 5 bases at V and 1 base at J; junction bases unmatched: 9. This CDR3 region has 17 residues. The CDR3 DNA is TGCGCCAGCAGCTCAGTTTTTAGCGGGGGTTCCTACAATGAGCAGTTCTTC. Its protein is CASSSVFSGGSYNEQFF.

This clonotype was counted only a few times. The rearrangement joins TRBV3-1 to TRBJ1-6; TRBD1 aligns across 7 bases. The germline gives CDR1 LGHDT, CDR2 YNNKEL (reference sequence). V was clipped by 6 bases and J by 9 bases; unmatched bases: 11. The CDR3 runs to 15 residues. CDR3 residues: CASRERGGASSPLHF. DNA of the CDR3: TGTGCCAGCAGGGAACGAGGGGGCGCTTCTTCACCCCTCCACTTT. The complete variable domain, with remaining parts taken from reference TRBV3-1 and TRBJ1-6, reads DTAVSQTPKYLVTQMGNDKSIKCEQNLGHDTMYWYKQDSKKFLKIMFSYNNKELIINETVPNRFSPKSPDKAHLNLHINSLELGDSAVYFCASRERGGASSPLHFGNGTRLTVT.

This clonotype was recorded once. A much larger clone is a single base away; this may be a read error. The V and J genes are TRBV7-6 and TRBJ2-5; TRBD1 or TRBD2 may be the D gene (5 bases each). CDR1 and CDR2 from the germline V gene are SGHVS and FNYEAQ. The CDR3 totals 15 residues. CDR3 nucleotide sequence: TGTGCCAGCAGCTTAGCGTTGGGGGTTAAAGAGAACCAGTACTTC. The encoded protein is CASSLALGVKENQYF. The whole variable domain, filled in from reference TRBV7-6 and TRBJ2-5, reads GAGVSQSPRYKVTKRGQDVALRCDPISGHVSLYWYRQALGQGPEFLTYFNYEAQQDKSGLPNDRFSAERPEGSISTLTIQRTEQRDSAMYRCASSLALGVKENQYFGPGTRLLVL.

V gene TRBV19 combines with J gene TRBJ2-2, with D possibly being TRBD1 (5 bases). This CDR3 is 13 amino acids long. V was clipped by 7 bases and J by 4 bases, with 10 bases between them. The germline gives CDR1 LNHDA, CDR2 SQIVND (reference sequence). The CDR3 loop reads CASTQVRTGELFF. The CDR3 DNA sequence: TGTGCCAGTACACAGGTTCGCACCGGGGAGCTGTTTTTT.

A word on this clonotype: A single base separates this from a much larger clone, so it may be a read error. The chain joins TRBV20-1 to TRBJ1-5, with D uncertain. CDR1 DFQATT and CDR2 SNEGSKA come from the germline V gene (reference sequence). The CDR3 has 13 amino acids. The CDR3 region is CSARLSGDQHQHF. The CDR3 DNA reads TGCAGTGCTAGATTATCCGGTGATCAGCACCAGCATTTT.

This clonotype has ten or more counts. The chain uses TRBV5-6 and TRBJ2-3, with D perhaps matching TRBD1 or TRBD2 (5 bases each). CDR3 length equals 15 residues. V was cut by 6 bases and J by 2 bases, with 16 bases left in between. Per the germline V gene, CDR1 is SGHDT and CDR2 is YYEEEE. CDR3 nucleotides: TGTGCCAGCACCTTCGCTGCCGGGACCACAGATACGCAGTATTTT. It codes for CASTFAAGTTDTQYF.

This clonotype occurred many times. DNA of the CDR3: TGTGCCAGCAGAAGACAGGGGGAAAGGTACGAGCAGTACTTC. This encodes CASRRQGERYEQYF. The chain uses TRBV7-2 and TRBJ2-7; 9 bases are a match to TRBD1. The trim removed 6 bases at V and 4 bases at J, leaving 7 bases unmatched. The CDR3 is made up of 14 amino acids. Germline CDR1 is SGHTA and CDR2 is FQGNSA.

Ten or more counts support this clonotype. The chain carries TRBV5-1 and TRBJ1-1; no firm D call. The germline V gene has CDR1 SGHRS and CDR2 YFSETQ. CDR3 length: 16 amino acids. V was shortened by 4 bases and J by 1 base, with 17 bases between the two germline ends. Here the CDR3 reads CASSAGSSFGNTEAFF. CDR3 bases: TGCGCCAGCAGCGCCGGGTCGTCCTTTGGGAACACTGAAGCTTTCTTT.

Many counts were recorded for this clonotype. The chain links TRBV7-2 to TRBJ2-7; D is possibly TRBD2 (6 bases). V lost 5 bases, J lost 6 bases, and 17 bases lay in between. The CDR3 contains 14 residues. CDR1 is SGHTA, CDR2 FQGNSA, per germline. The CDR3 reads CASSRAAGTGEQYF. The CDR3 DNA sequence: TGTGCCAGCAGCCGGGCAGCGGGTACCGGCGAGCAGTACTTC.

This clonotype was seen at least ten times. The genes are TRBV5-1 and TRBJ2-1; unclear D gene. The germline CDR1 and CDR2 sequences are SGHRS and YFSETQ. CDR3 size: 13 residues. Trimming cost V 0 bases and J 3 bases, with 4 bases left between them. The CDR3 coding sequence is TGCGCCAGCAGCTTGGACGGCTACAATGAGCAGTTCTTC. Amino acids: CASSLDGYNEQFF.

In this sample, this clonotype turned up a few times. This sequence joins TRBV7-2 and TRBJ1-2, with TRBD1 as a possible D gene (5 bases). Germline V gives CDR1 SGHTA, CDR2 FQGNSA. V lost 1 base and J lost 5, with 14 bases in between. This CDR3 is 15 amino acids long. The CDR3 spells CASSLVDVAGYGYTF. The CDR3, as DNA: TGTGCCAGCAGCTTAGTAGACGTGGCAGGGTATGGCTACACCTTC.

This clonotype came up many times. The chain combines TRBV20-1 with TRBJ2-2; TRBD1 matches 9 bases. This CDR3 is 15 amino acids long. With 5 bases clipped from V and 4 bases from J, the junction kept 8 bases outside the gene matches. CDR1 DFQATT and CDR2 SNEGSKA come from the germline V gene (reference sequence). This CDR3 reads CSASHPGQGTGELFF. The CDR3 bases are TGCAGTGCTTCCCATCCGGGACAGGGCACCGGGGAGCTGTTTTTT.

This clonotype was detected many times. V is TRBV5-1 and J is TRBJ1-2; D might be TRBD1 (5 bases). V gave up 1 base and J gave up 2 bases, with 12 bases separating them. Germline lookup yields CDR1 SGHRS and CDR2 YFSETQ. This CDR3 is built from 15 residues. The CDR3 nucleotides are TGCGCCAGCAGCTTGCAAGGACATCAGAACTATGGCTACACCTTC. This translates into CASSLQGHQNYGYTF.

The J gene is TRBJ1-5, the V gene TRBV5-1; weak D call: TRBD1 (6 bases). CDR1 is SGHRS, CDR2 YFSETQ, per germline. This CDR3 region has 16 residues. Trimming stripped 0 bases from V and 9 bases from J, with 19 bases between. CDR3 nucleotide sequence: TGCGCCAGCAGCTTGGAGGCCGGACAGCGGGGGGGGCCCCAGCATTTT. Translated: CASSLEAGQRGGPQHF.

This clonotype has ten or more counts. V gene TRBV25-1 combines with J gene TRBJ2-2; D is possibly TRBD2 (6 bases). The CDR3 runs 15 residues. The germline gives CDR1 MGHDK, CDR2 SYGVNS. V was trimmed by 6 bases and J by 2 bases, leaving 13 bases between them. The DNA of the CDR3 is TGTGCCAGCAGGCTTTCGGGGGACAACACCGGGGAGCTGTTTTTT. Encoded protein: CASRLSGDNTGELFF.

This clonotype has a count of ten or more. The chain couples TRBV21-1 to TRBJ2-4; the table's D call TRBD1 went unverified against the DNA. TRBV21-1 represents a pseudogene. The CDR3 has 13 amino acids. The CDR3 here is CASSQQGEVIQYF. As DNA, the CDR3 is TGTGCCAGCAGCCAGCAGGGGGAAGTCATTCAGTACTTC.

At least ten counts were recorded for this clonotype. The genes are TRBV6-5 and TRBJ1-5, with D unresolved. CDR1 is MNHEY and CDR2 is SVGAGI in the germline V gene. The length of the CDR3 is 13 residues. V lost 2 bases and J 9 bases, leaving 11 bases between the germline ends. The chain's CDR3 is CASSYTPRWPQHF. CDR3 in DNA: TGTGCCAGCAGTTACACGCCCCGGTGGCCCCAGCATTTT.

The chain recombines TRBV5-4 with TRBJ1-1; a possible D gene is TRBD1 (5 bases). CDR1 and CDR2 (germline): SGHNT, YYREEE (reference sequence). The CDR3 extends over 17 amino acids. The germline V and J ends were trimmed by 1 base and 2 bases, with 18 bases remaining between them. DNA of the CDR3: TGTGCCAGCAGCTTGCGGTTCTTGGGGCGACACAACACTGAAGCTTTCTTT. This encodes CASSLRFLGRHNTEAFF. Combining the CDR3 with reference TRBV5-4 and TRBJ1-1 gives the whole variable domain ETGVTQSPTHLIKTRGQQVTLRCSSQSGHNTVSWYQQALGQGPQFIFQYYREEENGRGNFPPRFSGLQFPNYSSELNVNALELDDSALYLCASSLRFLGRHNTEAFFGQGTRLTVV.

In its sample, this clonotype was seen many times. Germline and junction disagree at one end, which may indicate a read error. The chain carries TRBV7-7 and TRBJ2-1, with a possible D match to TRBD2 (7 bases). Germline loops: CDR1 SSHAT, CDR2 FNYEAQ (reference sequence). This CDR3 is 16 amino acids long. The CDR3 is CASSPVRGQGGGEQFF. The CDR3 DNA is TGTGCTAGCAGCCCTGTTCGGGGCCAAGGGGGGGGTGAGCAGTTCTTC.

The chain combines TRBV7-2 with TRBJ1-3; weak D call: TRBD1 (5 bases). The CDR3 extends over 16 amino acids. Germline lookup yields CDR1 SGHTA and CDR2 FQGNSA. Trimming removed 5 bases at V and 12 bases at J, with 26 bases between. CDR3 amino acids: CASSGRDGTSGKNIYF. The CDR3 nucleotides are TGTGCCAGCAGCGGACGGGACGGAACCTCTGGAAAAAACATATATTTT. Full variable domain (rest looked up from reference TRBV7-2 and TRBJ1-3): GAGVSQSPSNKVTEKGKDVELRCDPISGHTALYWYRQSLGQGLEFLIYFQGNSAPDKSGLPSDRFSAERTGGSVSTLTIQRTQQEDSAVYLCASSGRDGTSGKNIYFGEGSWLTVV.

This clonotype showed up many times. The chain has TRBV11-2 and TRBJ2-7, with D hard to call. The CDR3 length is 13 residues. V lost 0 bases, J lost 4 bases, and 7 bases lay in between. CDR1 is SGHAT and CDR2 is FQNNGV in the germline V gene. The chain's CDR3 is CASSLDDGYEQYF. CDR3 DNA sequence: TGTGCCAGCAGCTTAGATGACGGATACGAGCAGTACTTC.

This clonotype was observed a few times. This chain uses TRBV5-1 with TRBJ2-2; D is uncertain. CDR3 length: 15 residues. The V gene's germline CDR1 is SGHRS and CDR2 YFSETQ. V shed 4 bases and J shed 0 bases, with 10 bases lying between them. The CDR3 region is CASSPVSANTGELFF. The CDR3 DNA reads TGCGCCAGCAGCCCGGTCTCAGCGAACACCGGGGAGCTGTTTTTT.

This clonotype was seen many times. The gene calls are TRBV10-3 and TRBJ2-6; maybe TRBD2 (5 bases). The germline V and J ends were trimmed by 4 bases and 1 base, with 8 bases remaining between them. CDR3 length: 15 residues. The germline V gene has CDR1 ENHRY and CDR2 SYGVKD. The CDR3 region has the DNA TGTGCCATCAGTGTAGAGGGTTCTGGGGCCAACGTCCTGACTTTC. Translated, it gives CAISVEGSGANVLTF.